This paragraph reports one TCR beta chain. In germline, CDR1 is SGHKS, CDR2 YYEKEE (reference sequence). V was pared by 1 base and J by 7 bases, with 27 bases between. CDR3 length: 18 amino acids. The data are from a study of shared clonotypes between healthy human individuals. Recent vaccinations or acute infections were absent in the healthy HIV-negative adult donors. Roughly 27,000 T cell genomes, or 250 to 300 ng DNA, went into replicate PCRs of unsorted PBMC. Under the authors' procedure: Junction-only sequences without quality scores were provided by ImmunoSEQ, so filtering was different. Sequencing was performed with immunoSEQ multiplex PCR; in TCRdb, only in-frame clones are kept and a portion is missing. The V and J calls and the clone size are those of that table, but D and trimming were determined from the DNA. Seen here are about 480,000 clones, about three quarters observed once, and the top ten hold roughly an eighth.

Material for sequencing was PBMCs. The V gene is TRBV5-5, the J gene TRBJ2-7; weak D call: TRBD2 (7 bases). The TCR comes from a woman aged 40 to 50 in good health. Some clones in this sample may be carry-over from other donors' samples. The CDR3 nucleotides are TGTGCCAGCAGCTTGTCTCAGGGGAGGGATCTTCCCTTAAGGGAGCAGTACTTC. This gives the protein CASSLSQGRDLPLREQYF.